This T cell receptor (beta chain) was captured in a study of blood T cell repertoires in COVID-19 (TCRdb year 2020). Regarding the complete study: Samples from collaborators originated in the United States, Italy and Spain and spanned both the acute and convalescent phases of COVID-19. HLA class I and class II types, where available, came from metadata supplied by the sample provider rather than from assay-based typing. The sample metadata nearly always contained a de-identified subject ID, COVID-19 status, age in years and sex. The material from the prospective study consisted of cDNA or gDNA derived from T cells, B-cell-depleted T cells, or PBMCs. The repertoires were made available in a free public database intended to serve as a resource for research on the immune response to SARS-CoV-2. Subjects who had been exposed to COVID-19, were actively infected with it, or had recovered from it provided the deeply sampled blood TCRbeta repertoires that made up the dataset. The samples were drawn from two sources: the first 160 participants of the ongoing ImmuneRACE study, and over 950 subjects contributed by 6 global collaborators.

TCRbeta CDR3 regions were amplified from genomic DNA by means of the immunoSEQ Assay, a bias-controlled multiplex PCR. From the authors' description of their analysis: Nucleated cell counts per sample were estimated from amplification of reference gene primers within the assay. To quantify the absolute abundance of each unique TCRbeta CDR3 rearrangement, sequence reads were collapsed and filtered. For each sample, productive Simpson clonality was calculated by taking the square root of Simpson's diversity index across productive rearrangements. TCRdb's version of the immuneACCESS table is confined to in-frame rearrangements and falls short of the full clone set. An unresolved V gene accounts for under half of the shortfall where checked; the remainder is of unknown origin. The V and J calls and clone size were taken over from that table, and D and trimming were inferred from the DNA. This sample holds nearly 200,000 clones; around 81% were observed only once. The ten top clones hold around 1% of the sample.

CDR1 and CDR2 are read off the germline V gene as KGHDR and SFDVKD. The CDR3 goes from the cysteine to the phenylalanine over 15 residues. Solely the CDR3 DNA is kept, with 45 bases framed from the first base. V lost 3 bases and J lost 8 bases; the stretch between them is 15 bases long. On this clone itself: Its recognized antigen is unknown. Within one base of it there is no much larger clone, and no base qualities were kept.

Overall study outcomes, separate from this receptor: The quantity of clinical and demographic metadata differed by source and by participant and was supplied without curation.

At one collaborating source in Seattle, patients were enrolled during active infection and were followed longitudinally through the course of disease. Each collaborating institution followed its own protocols to collect whole blood in K2EDTA tubes. For TCRbeta analysis, collaborators shipped samples as frozen whole blood, isolated PBMCs, or DNA extracted from either of those sample types. Sequencing used peripheral blood. This receptor was taken from a man aged 55 to 69 with COVID-19, enrolled during active disease. The chain links TRBV24-1 with TRBJ1-4; a tentative D call is TRBD1 (5 bases match). The CDR3 protein is CATSDGGTRGEKLFF. The bases read TGTGCCACCAGTGATGGAGGAACCCGGGGGGAAAAACTGTTTTTT.